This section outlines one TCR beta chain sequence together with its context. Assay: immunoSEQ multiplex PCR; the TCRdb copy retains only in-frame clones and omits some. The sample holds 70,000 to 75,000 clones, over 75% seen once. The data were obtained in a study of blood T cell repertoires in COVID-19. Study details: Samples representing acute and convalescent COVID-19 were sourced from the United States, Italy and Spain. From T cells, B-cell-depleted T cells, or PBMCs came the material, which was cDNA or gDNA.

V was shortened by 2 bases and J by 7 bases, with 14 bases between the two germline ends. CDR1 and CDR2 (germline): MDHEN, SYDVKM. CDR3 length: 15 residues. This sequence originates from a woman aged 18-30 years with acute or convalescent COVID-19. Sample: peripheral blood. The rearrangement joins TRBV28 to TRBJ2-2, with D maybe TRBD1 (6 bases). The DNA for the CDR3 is TGTGCCAGCAGTTTAGGTACAGGGCAAGGCGGGGAGCTGTTTTTT. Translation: CASSLGTGQGGELFF.